This passage covers 27 T cell receptor beta chains from one sample sequenced in a study of cytomegalovirus exposure and HLA in healthy donors. Both 60 Vbeta primers and 13 Jbeta primers went into the PCR. Generated by immunoSEQ multiplex PCR, the TCRdb table keeps only in-frame clones and is missing some. The repertoire consists of some 200,000 clones, with roughly 80% occurring once and the leading ten covering 6.3%. The specimen sequenced was PBMCs. The origin of the receptors is a man aged 40-50 years in good health and CMV-seropositive.

The rearrangement joins TRBV19 to TRBJ1-1; D not resolved. The length of the CDR3 is 14 residues. The germline V and J ends were trimmed by 6 bases and 8 bases, with 19 bases remaining between them. The germline CDR1 and CDR2 sequences are LNHDA and SQIVND (reference sequence). The CDR3 spells CASSPSMRSREAFF. CDR3 DNA: TGTGCCAGTAGCCCCTCCATGCGGTCGAGGGAAGCTTTCTTT.

The chain has TRBV5-1 and TRBJ2-4; 12 positions match TRBD1. Germline V gene sequence: CDR1 SGHRS, CDR2 YFSETQ. After removal of 0 bases from V and 6 bases from J, the junction contained 4 bases not matched to a gene. The CDR3 loop spans 16 amino acids. The CDR3, as DNA: TGCGCCAGCAGCTTGGCCGGGACAGGGGGCGGAAACATTCAGTACTTC. Translated: CASSLAGTGGGNIQYF.

This chain connects TRBV9 to TRBJ2-7; the match to TRBD2 covers 13 bases. Losses at the gene ends were 0 bases for V and 4 bases for J; bases not matched to a gene: 1. CDR1 is SGDLS and CDR2 is YYNGEE in the germline V gene. This CDR3 is 15 amino acids long. CDR3 residues: CASSVGTSGGYEQYF. CDR3 nucleotides: TGTGCCAGCAGCGTAGGGACTAGCGGGGGTTACGAGCAGTACTTC.

The V gene is TRBV19, the J gene TRBJ1-2, with no clear D. V was cut by 0 bases and J by 3 bases, with 8 bases left in between. Germline CDR1 reads LNHDA; CDR2 reads SQIVND (reference sequence). The CDR3 has 14 amino acids. As DNA, the CDR3 is TGTGCCAGTAGTATAGACCGGTGGTACTATGGCTACACCTTC. Translated, it gives CASSIDRWYYGYTF.

This chain joins TRBV19 and TRBJ1-2; TRBD1 might be the D (6 bases). Germline CDR1 and CDR2: LNHDA and SQIVND (reference sequence). CDR3 length: 14 amino acids. V was clipped by 3 bases and J by 3 bases, with 11 bases between them. The CDR3 sequence is CASSIRGMDYGYTF. The CDR3 DNA sequence: TGTGCCAGTAGTATCAGGGGTATGGACTATGGCTACACCTTC.

The rearrangement joins TRBV6-1 to TRBJ1-3; no reliable D call. The CDR3 runs 14 residues. The V end was cut by 2 bases, the J end by 0 bases, with 5 bases between. Germline V CDR1 and CDR2: MNHNS, SASEGT. The CDR3 here is CASSESNSGNTIYF. The CDR3 bases are TGTGCCAGCAGTGAATCCAACTCTGGAAACACCATATATTTT.

This clone occurred once. The J gene is TRBJ2-1, the V gene TRBV6-5, with a tentative D call TRBD2 (7 bases). CDR3 length: 15 amino acids. V was cut by 1 base and J by 6 bases, with 13 bases left in between. Germline assignment: CDR1 MNHEY and CDR2 SVGAGI. CDR3 in DNA: TGTGCCAGCAGTTACTTGGGCGGGGGCACCAATGAGCAGTTCTTC. Translating gives CASSYLGGGTNEQFF.

The genes are TRBV6-1 and TRBJ2-7, with 8 bases matching TRBD1. V lost 6 bases to trimming and J lost 0 bases; unmatched junction nucleotides: 7. CDR1 is MNHNS and CDR2 is SASEGT in the germline V gene. The CDR3 consists of 15 residues. The CDR3 sequence is CASSGGQGNSYEQYF. The CDR3 DNA is TGTGCCAGCAGCGGCGGACAGGGTAACTCCTACGAGCAGTACTTC.

J is TRBJ2-7 and V is TRBV27; no clear D. The CDR3 has 12 amino acids. From germline, CDR1 is MNHEY and CDR2 SMNVEV (reference sequence). The germline V and J ends were trimmed by 5 bases and 0 bases, with 5 bases remaining between them. The chain's CDR3 is CASSGSSYEQYF. The CDR3 DNA is TGTGCCAGCAGTGGCAGCTCCTACGAGCAGTACTTC.

This chain joins TRBV7-9 and TRBJ1-2; TRBD1 matches at 8 bases. This CDR3 comprises 13 residues. Trimming took 10 bases from V and 8 from J; bases not matched to a gene: 12. CDR1 is SEHNR and CDR2 is FQNEAQ in the germline V gene (reference sequence). The CDR3 spells CATTDRAGLGYTF. In nucleotides, the CDR3 is TGTGCCACCACGGACAGGGCGGGGTTGGGCTACACCTTC.

CDR3 sequence reads: CASSEVDTQYF. The CDR3 DNA reads TGCGCCAGCAGCGAGGTAGATACGCAGTATTTT. This sequence joins TRBV5-1 and TRBJ2-3; D is unresolved. The CDR3 totals 11 residues. V was trimmed by 4 bases and J by 5 bases, leaving 5 bases between them. Looked up from germline, CDR1 is SGHRS and CDR2 is YFSETQ.

This clone was detected only a few times. CDR3 sequence reads: CASSNGLSYNEQFF. In nucleotides, the CDR3 is TGTGCCAGCAGCAACGGACTGAGTTACAATGAGCAGTTCTTC. The genes are TRBV9 and TRBJ2-1; maybe TRBD2 (5 bases). Trimming cost V 4 bases and J 4 bases, with 12 bases left between them. Germline V gene data show CDR1 as SGDLS and CDR2 as YYNGEE. The CDR3 length is 14 residues.

This chain links TRBV9 with TRBJ2-3; TRBD2 matches 10 bases. Losses at the gene ends were 4 bases for V and 5 bases for J; bases not matched to a gene: 10. The germline V gene encodes CDR1 SGDLS and CDR2 YYNGEE. This CDR3 spans 16 amino acids. CDR3 amino acids: CASSKTSGVLGDTQYF. The CDR3 DNA is TGTGCCAGCAGCAAAACTAGCGGGGTGCTGGGAGATACGCAGTATTTT.

About this clone: The junction departs from germline at one end; a sequencing error may be responsible. This CDR3 is CASSLGPTRETQYF. The CDR3 DNA reads as TGTGCTAGCAGCTTAGGACCAACGCGGGAGACCCAGTACTTC. The chain has TRBV7-7 and TRBJ2-5; D call uncertain. The germline V gene encodes CDR1 SSHAT and CDR2 FNYEAQ (reference sequence). This CDR3 has 14 residues.

The chain uses TRBV27 and TRBJ2-1, with TRBD2 identical over 12 bases. V lost 6 bases and J lost 6; bases outside the gene matches: 6. Germline CDR1 reads MNHEY; CDR2 reads SMNVEV (reference sequence). The CDR3 consists of 15 residues. CDR3 in amino acids: CASSPSGGASNEQFF. The CDR3 nucleotides read TGTGCCAGCAGCCCTAGCGGGGGGGCCTCCAATGAGCAGTTCTTC.

This clone was recorded only once. J is TRBJ1-3 and V is TRBV15; 8 bases are shared with TRBD1. The length of the CDR3 is 15 residues. With 8 bases clipped from V and 0 bases from J, the junction kept 6 bases outside the gene matches. CDR1 LNHNV and CDR2 YYDKDF come from the germline V gene (reference sequence). CDR3 amino acids: CATLGQAISGNTIYF. The CDR3 nucleotides are TGTGCCACCTTGGGACAGGCCATCTCTGGAAACACCATATATTTT.

The chain carries TRBV6-6 and TRBJ2-3; 7 bases match TRBD2. The V segment lost 8 bases and the J segment 0 bases; nucleotides outside the gene matches: 2. Germline V gene data show CDR1 as MNHNY and CDR2 as SVGAGI (reference sequence). This CDR3 has 13 residues. This chain's CDR3 is CASRDYSTDTQYF. Here the CDR3 DNA reads TGTGCCAGCCGGGACTACAGCACAGATACGCAGTATTTT.

The chain carries TRBV19 and TRBJ2-3; TRBD1 aligns across 7 bases. The CDR3 sequence is 13 residues long. CDR1 and CDR2 (germline): LNHDA, SQIVND (reference sequence). V lost 6 bases to trimming and J lost 7 bases; unmatched junction nucleotides: 7. In nucleotides, the CDR3 is TGTGCCAGTAGCTCTCTGACAGGGCATACGCAGTATTTT. This gives the protein CASSSLTGHTQYF.

This clone was observed once. The chain recombines TRBV5-6 with TRBJ1-4; D perhaps matches TRBD1 (6 bases). Germline CDR1 SGHDT, CDR2 YYEEEE. CDR3 length: 16 residues. Deletions cut 4 bases from V and 8 bases from J, with 21 bases between. The CDR3 nucleotides are TGTGCCAGCAGCCTTATAACTTCAGGGGTCGGCGAAAAACTGTTTTTT. Its translation is CASSLITSGVGEKLFF.

J is TRBJ1-4 and V is TRBV6-1; the match to TRBD1 covers 9 bases. Germline-derived CDR1 and CDR2 are MNHNS and SASEGT. The CDR3 has 13 residues. With 6 bases clipped from V and 8 bases from J, the junction kept 4 bases outside the gene matches. The CDR3 sequence: CASSGQGREKLFF. CDR3 bases: TGTGCCAGCAGCGGACAGGGGAGAGAAAAACTGTTTTTT.

This chain uses TRBV19 with TRBJ2-1, with TRBD2 identical over 7 bases. Germline-derived CDR1 and CDR2 are LNHDA and SQIVND (reference sequence). The CDR3 is made up of 16 amino acids. Trimming removed 6 bases from V and 0 bases from J; junction bases left unmatched: 8. The CDR3 nucleotides are TGTGCCAGTAGGAATAGAGCGGGGATCTCCTACAATGAGCAGTTCTTC. This sequence encodes CASRNRAGISYNEQFF. Supplemented by reference TRBV19 and TRBJ2-1, the full variable domain reads DGGITQSPKYLFRKEGQNVTLSCEQNLNHDAMYWYRQDPGQGLRLIYYSQIVNDFQKGDIAEGYSVSREKKESFPLTVTSAQKNPTAFYLCASRNRAGISYNEQFFGPGTRLTVL.

J is TRBJ1-2 and V is TRBV13; TRBD1 agrees at 9 bases. The CDR3 consists of 14 residues. V shed 3 bases and J 7 bases; nucleotides not matched to a gene: 6. CDR1 PRHDT and CDR2 FYEKMQ come from the germline V gene (reference sequence). CDR3 coding DNA: TGTGCCAGCAGCTTGGGGACAGGGTTGTCTGGCTACACCTTC. Its translation: CASSLGTGLSGYTF.

The chain joins TRBV21-1 to TRBJ1-6; the table's TRBD1 call for D was not verified on the DNA. TRBV21-1 is described as a pseudogene. The CDR3 is 16 residues long. CDR3 sequence reads: CATGQGASSYNSPLHF. The CDR3 DNA is TGTGCCACCGGACAGGGGGCTAGCTCCTATAATTCACCCCTCCACTTT.

This chain links TRBV19 with TRBJ1-1; a possible D gene is TRBD1 (5 bases). CDR1 and CDR2 from the germline V gene are LNHDA and SQIVND (reference sequence). This CDR3 region has 16 residues. V dropped 5 bases and J dropped 1 base, with 17 bases sitting between them. CDR3 region: CASSFGASSTNTEAFF. CDR3 nucleotide sequence: TGTGCCAGTAGTTTTGGGGCCTCCTCAACGAACACTGAAGCTTTCTTT.

This clone was counted a single time. V and J are TRBV6-6 and TRBJ2-3; 10 positions agree with TRBD1. Germline CDR1 MNHNY, CDR2 SVGAGI (reference sequence). The CDR3 is made up of 15 amino acids. The ends lost 2 bases at V and 4 bases at J; junction bases unmatched: 3. The CDR3 DNA sequence: TGTGCCAGCAGTTACGCTGGACAGGGGGCAGATACGCAGTATTTT. Encoded protein: CASSYAGQGADTQYF.

This chain joins TRBV27 and TRBJ2-1; D is possibly TRBD1 (5 bases). The CDR3 consists of 20 residues. Trimming removed 2 bases from V and 1 base from J, with 24 bases in between. CDR1 and CDR2 (germline): MNHEY, SMNVEV (reference sequence). The DNA of the CDR3 is TGTGCCAGCAGTTTAAGGCCCCCCAGTGAGGCAGGGTGGTCCTACAATGAGCAGTTCTTC. It encodes CASSLRPPSEAGWSYNEQFF.

The chain carries TRBV28 and TRBJ2-2, with D possibly being TRBD2 (6 bases). V shed 5 bases and J shed 0 bases, with 13 bases lying between them. This CDR3 region has 16 residues. CDR1 and CDR2 from the germline V gene are MDHEN and SYDVKM. The CDR3 region has the DNA TGTGCCAGCAGTCTTAGTTCGGGGGCGAACACCGGGGAGCTGTTTTTT. Encoded protein: CASSLSSGANTGELFF.